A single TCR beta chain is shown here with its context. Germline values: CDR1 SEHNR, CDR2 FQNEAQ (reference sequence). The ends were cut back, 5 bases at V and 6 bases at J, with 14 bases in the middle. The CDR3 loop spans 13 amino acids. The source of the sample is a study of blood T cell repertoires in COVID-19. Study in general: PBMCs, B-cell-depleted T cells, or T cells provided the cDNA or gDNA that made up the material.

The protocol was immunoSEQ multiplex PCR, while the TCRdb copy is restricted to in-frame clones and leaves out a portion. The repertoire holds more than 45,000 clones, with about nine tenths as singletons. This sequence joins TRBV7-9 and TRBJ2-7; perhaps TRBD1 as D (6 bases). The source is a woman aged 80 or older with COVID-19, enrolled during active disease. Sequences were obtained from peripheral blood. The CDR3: CASSPQGLGEQYF. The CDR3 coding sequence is TGTGCCAGCAGCCCGCAGGGGTTGGGCGAGCAGTACTTC.